This entry lists 4 T cell receptor beta chains sequenced from one sample in a study of blood T cells in healthy people across ages. A second roughly 6 to 11 cycle PCR used barcoded and J-beta primers. One entry per CDR3 protein results from TCRdb running MiXCR on the 5' RACE reads. Counted here are about 640,000 distinct CDR3 sequences, approximately 50% occurring once; the ten biggest clones make up roughly 34%. The sample was blood. These receptors were taken from a man between 60 and 75 years old in good health.

To note about this clonotype: The conserved closing phenylalanine or tryptophan is absent in this CDR3, likely reflecting a read error. The V gene is TRBV20-1, the J gene TRBJ1-1, with 7 bases that match TRBD1. Germline V CDR1 and CDR2: DFQATT, SNEGSKA (reference sequence). After removal of 3 bases from V and 8 bases from J, the junction contained 6 bases not matched to a gene. This CDR3 contains 12 residues. The CDR3, as DNA: TGCAGTGCTAGTCCCTCGACAGGGGAAGCTTTCTAT. Translated: CSASPSTGEAFY.

V usage is TRBV2 and J usage is TRBJ2-7, with 9 bases aligning to TRBD1. CDR1 and CDR2 from the germline V gene are SNHLY and FYNNEI. Unmatched junction bases numbered 11, after V lost 5 bases and J lost 3 bases. CDR3 length: 16 residues. The CDR3 loop reads CASSRDPGTGFYEQYF. DNA for the CDR3: TGTGCCAGCAGTAGAGACCCCGGGACAGGGTTCTACGAGCAGTACTTC. Looking up the rest from reference TRBV2 and TRBJ2-7 gives the full variable domain: EPEVTQTPSHQVTQMGQEVILRCVPISNHLYFYWYRQILGQKVEFLVSFYNNEISEKSEIFDDQFSVERPDGSNFTLKIRSTKLEDSAMYFCASSRDPGTGFYEQYFGPGTRLTVT.

For this clonotype: The junction shows a germline mismatch at one end, possibly a read error. The chain is built from TRBV5-1 and TRBJ2-6; D may be TRBD1 or TRBD2 (5 bases each). This CDR3 spans 16 amino acids. The germline V gene has CDR1 SGHRS and CDR2 YFSETQ. The CDR3 reads CASSFQGAYGANVLTF. Here the CDR3 DNA reads TGCGCCAGCAGCTTTCAGGGAGCTTATGGGGCCAACGTCCTGACTTTT.

J is TRBJ1-6 and V is TRBV7-2, with TRBD1 matching over 7 bases. The germline CDR1 and CDR2 sequences are SGHTA and FQGNSA. This CDR3 is 15 amino acids long. V shed 1 base and J 7 bases; nucleotides not matched to a gene: 4. Here the CDR3 DNA reads TGTGCCAGCAGCTTAGTTGGGGACAGAAATTCACCCCTCCACTTT. Translated: CASSLVGDRNSPLHF.